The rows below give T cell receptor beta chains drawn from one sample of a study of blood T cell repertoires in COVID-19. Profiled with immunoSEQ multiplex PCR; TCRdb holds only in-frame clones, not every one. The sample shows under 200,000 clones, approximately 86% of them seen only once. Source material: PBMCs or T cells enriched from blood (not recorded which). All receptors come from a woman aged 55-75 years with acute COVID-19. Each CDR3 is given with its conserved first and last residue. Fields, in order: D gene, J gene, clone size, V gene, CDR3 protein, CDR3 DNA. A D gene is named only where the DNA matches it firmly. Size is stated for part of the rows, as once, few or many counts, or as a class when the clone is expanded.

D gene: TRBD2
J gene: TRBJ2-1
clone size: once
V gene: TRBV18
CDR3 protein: CASSLSGTSGNNEQFF
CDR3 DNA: TGTGCCAGCTCACTATCCGGGACTAGCGGAAACAATGAGCAGTTCTTC

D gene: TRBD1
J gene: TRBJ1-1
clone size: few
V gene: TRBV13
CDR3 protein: CASTSQGVGNTEAFF
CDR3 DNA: TGTGCCAGCACCTCCCAGGGGGTGGGGAACACTGAAGCTTTCTTT

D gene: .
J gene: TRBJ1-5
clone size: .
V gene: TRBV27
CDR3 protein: CASSSQSSNQPQHF
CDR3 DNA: TGTGCCAGCAGCTCACAGAGTAGCAATCAGCCCCAGCATTTT

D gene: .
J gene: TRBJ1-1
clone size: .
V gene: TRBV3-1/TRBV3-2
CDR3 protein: CASNLYFGGTEAFF
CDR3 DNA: TGTGCCAGCAACCTATACTTCGGAGGCACTGAAGCTTTCTTT

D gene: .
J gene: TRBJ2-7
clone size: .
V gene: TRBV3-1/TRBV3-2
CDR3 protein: CASSPGGLYEQYF
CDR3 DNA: TGTGCCAGCAGCCCAGGGGGGTTGTACGAGCAGTACTTC

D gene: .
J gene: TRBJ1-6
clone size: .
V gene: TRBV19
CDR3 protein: CASSPLSGGESPLHF
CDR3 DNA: TGTGCCAGTAGCCCCCTAAGTGGGGGCGAGTCACCCCTCCACTTT

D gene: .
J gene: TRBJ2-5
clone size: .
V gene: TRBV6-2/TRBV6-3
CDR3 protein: CASSYPVLETQYF
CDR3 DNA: TGTGCCAGCAGTTATCCCGTCCTAGAGACCCAGTACTTC

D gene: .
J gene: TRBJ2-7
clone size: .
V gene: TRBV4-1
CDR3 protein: CASSQDPPYEQYF
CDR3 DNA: TGCGCCAGCAGCCAAGATCCCCCGTACGAGCAGTACTTC

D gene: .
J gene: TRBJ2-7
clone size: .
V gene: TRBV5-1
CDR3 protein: CASSFTGSSYEQYF
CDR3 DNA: TGCGCCAGCAGCTTTACAGGGAGCTCCTACGAGCAGTACTTC

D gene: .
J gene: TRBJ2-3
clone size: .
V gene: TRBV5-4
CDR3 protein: CASSPKRYTDTQYF
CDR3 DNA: TGTGCCAGCAGCCCTAAGCGGTACACAGATACGCAGTATTTT